Listed here are 20 T cell receptor beta chains from one sample, sequenced in a study of blood T cell repertoires in COVID-19. Sequencing was performed with immunoSEQ multiplex PCR; in TCRdb, only in-frame clones are kept and a portion is missing. The table shows about 140,000 clones, with 84% occurring only once. Sequencing was performed on PBMCs or T cells enriched from blood (not recorded which). The receptor source for this set is a woman aged 45-65 years with acute COVID-19.

CDR3 bases: TGTGCCAGCAGCTTAGCGGCGTGGGCAAGCGGGAGTGGGGGCGAGCAGTACTTC. It specifies CASSLAAWASGSGGEQYF. The V gene is TRBV7-2, the J gene TRBJ2-7; TRBD2 matches at 8 bases. The ends lost 0 bases at V and 6 bases at J; junction bases unmatched: 16. CDR3 size: 18 residues. From germline, CDR1 is SGHTA and CDR2 FQGNSA.

This chain links TRBV4-2 with TRBJ2-7; a weak D match, TRBD2 (6 bases). CDR1 and CDR2 (germline): LGHNA, YNFKEQ. Trimming removed 4 bases at V and 3 bases at J, with 25 bases between. The CDR3 runs 18 residues. The CDR3 reads CASSRKVTMGGEGYEQYF. The DNA for the CDR3 is TGTGCCAGCAGCCGCAAGGTCACTATGGGAGGTGAGGGCTACGAGCAGTACTTC.

The gene calls are TRBV3-1 (or the pseudogene TRBV3-2) and TRBJ2-5; TRBD2 might be the D (6 bases). The ends were cut back, 0 bases at V and 5 bases at J, with 10 bases in the middle. CDR3 length equals 14 residues. Per the germline V gene, CDR1 is LGHDT and CDR2 is YNNKEL (reference sequence). The CDR3 DNA follows: TGTGCCAGCAGCCAAGATTTGGGGGGTGAGACCCAGTACTTC. This encodes CASSQDLGGETQYF.

The V and J genes are TRBV19 and TRBJ2-7; 11 bases align to TRBD2. Germline CDR1 LNHDA, CDR2 SQIVND (reference sequence). Trimming at V came to 0 bases and at J to 3 bases, leaving 7 bases not matched to a gene. This CDR3 comprises 17 residues. The DNA for the CDR3 is TGTGCCAGTAGTATAGATCACCTAGCGGGAGGAAACTACGAGCAGTACTTC. Amino acid sequence: CASSIDHLAGGNYEQYF. Full variable domain (rest looked up from reference TRBV19 and TRBJ2-7): DGGITQSPKYLFRKEGQNVTLSCEQNLNHDAMYWYRQDPGQGLRLIYYSQIVNDFQKGDIAEGYSVSREKKESFPLTVTSAQKNPTAFYLCASSIDHLAGGNYEQYFGPGTRLTVT.

J is TRBJ2-2 and V is TRBV10-3, with 10 bases lining up with TRBD2. Germline-derived CDR1 and CDR2 are ENHRY and SYGVKD. This CDR3 is built from 14 residues. Germline trimming cut 7 bases from V and 3 bases from J; bases unmatched to any gene: 2. This chain's CDR3 is CAIMSGRDTGELFF. CDR3 DNA sequence: TGTGCCATCATGAGCGGGAGGGACACCGGGGAGCTGTTTTTT.

In this sample, this clone turned up a few times. The chain links TRBV27 to TRBJ1-5; weak D call: TRBD1 (6 bases). This CDR3 spans 15 amino acids. V lost 5 bases, J lost 9 bases, and 20 bases lay in between. CDR1 is MNHEY, CDR2 SMNVEV, per germline (reference sequence). The DNA of the CDR3 is TGTGCCAGCAGTATCACCGGGACACCTGGGCGGCCCCAGCATTTT. It translates to CASSITGTPGRPQHF.

The chain links TRBV19 to TRBJ1-2; D unclear. Germline V gives CDR1 LNHDA, CDR2 SQIVND (reference sequence). The CDR3 runs 15 residues. V was shortened by 3 bases and J by 5 bases, with 16 bases between the two germline ends. For the CDR3, the DNA is TGTGCCAGTAGTATTTGGTCCGCCGGCGGTTATGGCTACACCTTC. It yields the protein CASSIWSAGGYGYTF.

The chain carries TRBV7-2 and TRBJ2-7; TRBD1 agrees at 9 bases. This CDR3 comprises 14 residues. V trimming: 4 bases; J trimming: 7 bases; junction bases outside the gene matches: 8. CDR1 is SGHTA, CDR2 FQGNSA, per germline. CDR3 amino acids: CASSYGTGFIEQYF. The CDR3 nucleotides are TGTGCCAGCAGCTACGGGACAGGGTTCATAGAGCAGTACTTC.

The rearrangement uses TRBV5-8 and TRBJ2-7; TRBD2 is a possible D gene (5 bases). This CDR3 contains 13 residues. The V gene's germline CDR1 is SGHTS and CDR2 YDEGEE. The germline V and J ends were trimmed by 2 bases and 5 bases, with 11 bases remaining between them. The CDR3 reads CASSFERTDEQYF. The CDR3 DNA sequence: TGTGCCAGCAGCTTCGAGCGGACGGACGAGCAGTACTTC. Full variable domain (rest looked up from reference TRBV5-8 and TRBJ2-7): EAGVTQSPTHLIKTRGQQATLRCSPISGHTSVYWYQQALGLGLQFLLWYDEGEERNRGNFPPRFSGRQFPNYSSELNVNALELEDSALYLCASSFERTDEQYFGPGTRLTVT.

The chain links TRBV4-1 to TRBJ2-6; a possible D gene is TRBD1 (6 bases). The ends were cut back, 4 bases at V and 5 bases at J, with 15 bases in the middle. CDR1 is MGHRA and CDR2 is YSYEKL in the germline V gene. This CDR3 is 16 amino acids long. The CDR3 here is CASSLTTGGWANVLTF. The DNA for the CDR3 is TGCGCCAGCAGCCTCACGACAGGCGGCTGGGCCAACGTCCTGACTTTC.

V gene TRBV7-3 combines with J gene TRBJ2-1; the match to TRBD1 covers 7 bases. Unmatched junction bases numbered 5, after V lost 6 bases and J lost 3 bases. The length of the CDR3 is 14 residues. Germline V gene lookup returns CDR1 SGHTA and CDR2 FQGTGA. In DNA form, the CDR3 reads TGTGCCAGCAGTCCGGGACAGAGCTACAATGAGCAGTTCTTC. Translated, it gives CASSPGQSYNEQFF.

This sequence joins TRBV7-2 and TRBJ2-1; D is perhaps TRBD2 (5 bases). The V end was cut by 5 bases, the J end by 6 bases, with 23 bases between. CDR3 length: 17 residues. Germline CDR1 reads SGHTA; CDR2 reads FQGNSA. In DNA form, the CDR3 reads TGTGCCAGCAGCCAGCGTCCGAGGGCTATCGGGTTCAATGAGCAGTTCTTC. Translating gives CASSQRPRAIGFNEQFF.

This clone has a count of ten or more. The identical CDR3 is also encoded by other nucleotide sequences in the sample. The chain employs TRBV7-9 and TRBJ1-1; D perhaps matches TRBD1 (5 bases). The CDR3 contains 13 residues. Trimming shortened V by 2 bases and J by 1 base, and 5 bases separated the two germline ends. Germline V gene data show CDR1 as SEHNR and CDR2 as FQNEAQ (reference sequence). CDR3 sequence: CASSLQGNTEAFF. CDR3 nucleotide sequence: TGTGCCAGCAGCTTACAGGGGAACACTGAAGCTTTCTTT.

The chain combines TRBV21-1 with TRBJ2-2; the listed D gene, TRBD1, was not tested against the DNA. TRBV21-1 is termed a pseudogene. The CDR3 spans 14 residues. Written as DNA, the CDR3 is TGTGCCAGCAGCAGCCAACAGGGGGCGGGGGAGCTGTTTTTT. Protein product: CASSSQQGAGELFF.

The rearrangement joins TRBV6-1 to TRBJ1-2, with D possibly TRBD1 on 6 matching bases. The CDR3 runs to 14 residues. The germline V gene has CDR1 MNHNS and CDR2 SASEGT. With 2 bases removed from V and 0 bases from J, the gap between germline ends came to 7 bases. CDR3 residues: CASSEQGTNYGYTF. CDR3 DNA: TGTGCCAGCAGTGAACAGGGGACTAACTATGGCTACACCTTC.

The J gene is TRBJ1-4, the V gene TRBV7-6; tentative D call: TRBD1 (6 bases). The V gene lost 5 bases and the J gene lost 8 bases, with 12 bases spanning the gap. Germline CDR1 SGHVS, CDR2 FNYEAQ. The CDR3 is 13 amino acids. CDR3 coding DNA: TGTGCCAGCAGCCCGGGACATTTGGAAAAACTGTTTTTT. Its protein is CASSPGHLEKLFF.

V usage is TRBV3-1 (or the pseudogene TRBV3-2) and J usage is TRBJ2-7, with 8 bases identical to TRBD1. Unmatched junction bases numbered 14, after V lost 6 bases and J lost 4 bases. This CDR3 region has 16 residues. In germline, CDR1 is LGHDT, CDR2 YNNKEL (reference sequence). This CDR3 reads CASSLDTGGNYYEQYF. The CDR3, as DNA: TGTGCCAGCAGTCTCGATACAGGGGGGAATTATTACGAGCAGTACTTC.

V is TRBV19 and J is TRBJ1-2, with TRBD1 matching over 10 bases. J gave up 4 bases and V 3 bases, and 8 bases lay outside the gene matches. The germline V gene has CDR1 LNHDA and CDR2 SQIVND (reference sequence). The CDR3 contains 16 residues. CDR3 in DNA: TGTGCCAGTAGTATGTCGGGGACAGGGGCGAGCTATGGCTACACCTTC. Protein: CASSMSGTGASYGYTF.

J is TRBJ2-7 and V is TRBV7-8, with D possibly matching TRBD1 (6 bases). The CDR3 runs 13 residues. Germline V gene sequence: CDR1 SGHVS, CDR2 FQNEAQ. Trimming shortened V by 1 base and J by 5 bases, and 9 bases separated the two germline ends. The CDR3 is CASSLDRDNEQYF. CDR3 DNA: TGTGCCAGCAGCTTAGACAGGGACAACGAGCAGTACTTC.

This rearrangement joins TRBV7-9 to TRBJ1-6; D not resolved. V lost 1 base, J lost 14 bases, and 12 bases lay in between. CDR1 and CDR2 from the germline V gene are SEHNR and FQNEAQ (reference sequence). The CDR3 contains 13 residues. The CDR3 DNA reads TGTGCCAGCAGCTTAGAAGGAACAGCAGCCCTCCACTTT. Its protein product is CASSLEGTAALHF.